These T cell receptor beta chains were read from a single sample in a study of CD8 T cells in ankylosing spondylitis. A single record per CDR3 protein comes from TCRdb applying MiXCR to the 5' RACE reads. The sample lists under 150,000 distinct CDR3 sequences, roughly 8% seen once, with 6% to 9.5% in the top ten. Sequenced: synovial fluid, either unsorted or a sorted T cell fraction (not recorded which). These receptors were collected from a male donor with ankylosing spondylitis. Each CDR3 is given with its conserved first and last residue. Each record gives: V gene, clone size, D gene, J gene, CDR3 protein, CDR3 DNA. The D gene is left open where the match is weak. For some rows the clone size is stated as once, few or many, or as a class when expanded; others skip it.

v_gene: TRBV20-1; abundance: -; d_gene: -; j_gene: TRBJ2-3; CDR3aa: CSASSPRVRSDTQYF; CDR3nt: TGCAGTGCTTCCTCCCCGAGGGTGCGCTCAGATACGCAGTATTTT
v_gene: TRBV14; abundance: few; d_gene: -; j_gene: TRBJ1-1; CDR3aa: CASSQDRAWGNTEAFF; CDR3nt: TGTGCCAGCAGCCAAGATAGGGCCTGGGGGAACACTGAAGCTTTCTTT
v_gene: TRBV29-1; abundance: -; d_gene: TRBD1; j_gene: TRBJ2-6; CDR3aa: CSVEDLRATGTGDSGANVLTF; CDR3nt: TGCAGCGTTGAAGATCTGAGGGCCACCGGGACAGGGGACTCTGGGGCCAACGTCCTGACTTTC
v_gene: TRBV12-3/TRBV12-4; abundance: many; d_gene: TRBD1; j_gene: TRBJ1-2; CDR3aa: CASSQGQGIYGYTF; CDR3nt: TGTGCCAGCAGCCAAGGACAGGGAATCTATGGCTACACCTTC
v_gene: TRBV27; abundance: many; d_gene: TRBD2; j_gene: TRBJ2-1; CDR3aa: CASSPISGGAREQFF; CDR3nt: TGTGCCAGCAGTCCGATTAGCGGGGGGGCTCGTGAGCAGTTCTTC
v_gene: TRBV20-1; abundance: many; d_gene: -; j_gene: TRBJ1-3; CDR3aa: CSAREGAGDGNTIYF; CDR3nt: TGCAGTGCTAGAGAGGGGGCGGGGGATGGAAACACCATATATTTT
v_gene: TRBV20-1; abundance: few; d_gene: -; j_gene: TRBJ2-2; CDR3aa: CSARAQNTGELFF; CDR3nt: TGCAGTGCTAGAGCACAGAACACCGGGGAGCTGTTTTTT
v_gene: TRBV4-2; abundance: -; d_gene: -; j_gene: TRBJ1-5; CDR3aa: CASSQDIRGLHQPQHF; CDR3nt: TGTGCCAGCAGCCAAGATATACGGGGGTTACATCAGCCCCAGCATTTT
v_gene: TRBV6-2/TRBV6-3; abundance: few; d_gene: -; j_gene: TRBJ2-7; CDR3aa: CASRRTAEGEQYF; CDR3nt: TGTGCCAGCAGGAGGACGGCGGAAGGCGAGCAGTACTTC
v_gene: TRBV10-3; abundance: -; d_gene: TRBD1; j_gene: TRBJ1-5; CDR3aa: CAIGSTGALNQPQHF; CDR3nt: TGTGCCATCGGGTCGACAGGGGCCCTAAATCAGCCCCAGCATTTT
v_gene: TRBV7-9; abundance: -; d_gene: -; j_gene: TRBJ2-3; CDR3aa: CASSPGEAYTDTQYF; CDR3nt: TGTGCCAGCAGCCCGGGTGAGGCATACACAGATACGCAGTATTTT
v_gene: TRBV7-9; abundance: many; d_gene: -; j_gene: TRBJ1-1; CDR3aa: CASSFGRREAFF; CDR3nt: TGTGCCAGCAGCTTCGGGCGGAGGGAAGCTTTCTTT
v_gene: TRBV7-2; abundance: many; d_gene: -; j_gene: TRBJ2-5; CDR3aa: CASSGGNQETQYF; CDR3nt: TGTGCCAGCAGCGGGGGGAATCAAGAGACCCAGTACTTC
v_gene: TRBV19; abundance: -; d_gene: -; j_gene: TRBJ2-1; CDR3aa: CASSQRTSSYNEQFF; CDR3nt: TGTGCCAGTAGTCAGAGGACAAGCTCCTACAATGAGCAGTTCTTC
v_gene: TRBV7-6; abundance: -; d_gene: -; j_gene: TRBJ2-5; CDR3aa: CASSLLFTETQYF; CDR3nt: TGTGCCAGCAGCTTACTCTTTACGGAGACCCAGTACTTC
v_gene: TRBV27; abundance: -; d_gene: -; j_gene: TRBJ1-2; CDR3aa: CASRPNRDVGYGYTF; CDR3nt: TGTGCCAGCAGACCGAACAGGGATGTGGGCTATGGCTACACCTTC
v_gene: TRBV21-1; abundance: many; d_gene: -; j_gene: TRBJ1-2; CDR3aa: CASSKATGINGYTF; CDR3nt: TGTGCCAGCAGCAAAGCAACAGGGATTAACGGCTACACCTTC
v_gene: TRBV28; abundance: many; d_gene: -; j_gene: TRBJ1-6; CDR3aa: CASSLGMDSAPPLHF; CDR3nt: TGTGCCAGCAGTCTGGGGATGGACAGCGCACCACCCCTCCACTTT
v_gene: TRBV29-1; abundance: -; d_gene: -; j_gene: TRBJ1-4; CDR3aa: CSVLESGNEKLFF; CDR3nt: TGCAGCGTTCTGGAGTCGGGCAATGAAAAACTGTTTTTT
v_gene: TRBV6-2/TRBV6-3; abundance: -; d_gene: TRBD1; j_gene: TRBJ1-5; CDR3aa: CASSSGQAQPQHF; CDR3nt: TGTGCCAGCAGTTCAGGACAGGCCCAGCCCCAGCATTTT
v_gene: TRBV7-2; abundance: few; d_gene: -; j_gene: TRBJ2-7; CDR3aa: CASSPFGDTSYEQYF; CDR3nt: TGTGCCAGCAGCCCCTTTGGGGACACTTCCTACGAGCAGTACTTC
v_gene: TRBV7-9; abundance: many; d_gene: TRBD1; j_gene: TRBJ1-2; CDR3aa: CASSTGTGGYTF; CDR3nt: TGTGCCAGCAGCACCGGGACAGGGGGCTACACCTTC
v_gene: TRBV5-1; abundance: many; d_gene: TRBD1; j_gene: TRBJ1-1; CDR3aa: CASSPGQGKAFF; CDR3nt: TGCGCCAGCAGCCCGGGACAGGGTAAAGCTTTCTTT
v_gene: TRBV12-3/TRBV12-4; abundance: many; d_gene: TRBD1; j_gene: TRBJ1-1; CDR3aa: CASSIGQGDTEAFF; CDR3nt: TGTGCCAGCAGTATAGGACAGGGGGACACTGAAGCTTTCTTT
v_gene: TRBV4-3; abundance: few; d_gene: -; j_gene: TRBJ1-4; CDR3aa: CASSPWRGFEKLFF; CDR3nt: TGCGCCAGCAGCCCCTGGAGGGGGTTCGAAAAACTGTTTTTT
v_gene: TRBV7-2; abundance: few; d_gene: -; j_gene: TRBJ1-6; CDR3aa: CASSWEVTPLHF; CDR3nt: TGTGCCAGCAGCTGGGAGGTGACACCCCTCCACTTT
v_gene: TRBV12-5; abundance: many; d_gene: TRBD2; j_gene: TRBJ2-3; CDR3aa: CASGFGGATDTQYF; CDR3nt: TGTGCTAGTGGTTTCGGGGGGGCCACAGATACGCAGTATTTT
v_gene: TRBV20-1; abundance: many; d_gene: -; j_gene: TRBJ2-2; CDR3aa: CSARDNYNTGELFF; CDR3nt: TGCAGTGCTAGAGATAACTATAACACCGGGGAGCTGTTTTTT
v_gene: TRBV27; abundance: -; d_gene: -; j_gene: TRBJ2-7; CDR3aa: CASSRVGGQIKFYEQYF; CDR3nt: TGTGCCAGCAGCCGCGTGGGGGGACAGATAAAATTCTACGAGCAGTACTTC
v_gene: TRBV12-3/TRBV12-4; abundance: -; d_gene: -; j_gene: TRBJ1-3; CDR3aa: CASSPETSGNTIYF; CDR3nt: TGTGCCAGCAGCCCAGAAACCTCTGGAAACACCATATATTTT
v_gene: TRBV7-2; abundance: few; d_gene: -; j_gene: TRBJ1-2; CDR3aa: CASSSGLGYGYTF; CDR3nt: TGTGCCAGCAGCTCCGGACTCGGCTATGGCTACACCTTC
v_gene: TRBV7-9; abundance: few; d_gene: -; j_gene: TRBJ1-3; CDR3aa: CASRLSTGNTIYF; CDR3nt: TGTGCCAGCAGGCTTAGTACTGGAAACACCATATATTTT
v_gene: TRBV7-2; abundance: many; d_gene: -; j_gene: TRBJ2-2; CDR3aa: CASSYLEAGELFF; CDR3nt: TGTGCCAGCAGCTATCTAGAAGCCGGGGAGCTGTTTTTT
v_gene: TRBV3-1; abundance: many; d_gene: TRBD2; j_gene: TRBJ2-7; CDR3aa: CASSWRTSGSSLANEQYF; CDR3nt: TGTGCCAGCAGCTGGAGGACTAGCGGGAGTAGTCTTGCTAACGAGCAGTACTTC
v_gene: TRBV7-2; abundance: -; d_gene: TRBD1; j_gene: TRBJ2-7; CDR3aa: CASSPRQGTGEQYF; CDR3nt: TGTGCCAGCAGCCCCCGACAGGGAACGGGCGAGCAGTACTTC
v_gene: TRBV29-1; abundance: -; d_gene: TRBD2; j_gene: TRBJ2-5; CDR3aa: CSVPGLAGETQYF; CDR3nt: TGCAGCGTTCCGGGACTAGCGGGAGAGACCCAGTACTTC
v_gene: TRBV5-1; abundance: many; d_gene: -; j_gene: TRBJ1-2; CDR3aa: CASSFGSGNYGYTF; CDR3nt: TGCGCCAGCAGCTTTGGGTCAGGGAACTATGGCTACACCTTC
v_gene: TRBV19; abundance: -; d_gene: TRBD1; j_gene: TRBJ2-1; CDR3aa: CASRRRTGDSNEQFF; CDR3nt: TGTGCCAGTAGAAGGCGGACAGGGGACTCCAATGAGCAGTTCTTC
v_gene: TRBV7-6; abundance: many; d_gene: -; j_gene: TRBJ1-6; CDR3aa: CASSPGFVGASPLHF; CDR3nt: TGTGCCAGCAGCCCCGGGTTTGTTGGCGCTTCACCCCTCCACTTT
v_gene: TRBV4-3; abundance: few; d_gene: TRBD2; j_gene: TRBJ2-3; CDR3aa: CASSRLADASTDTQYF; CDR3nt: TGCGCCAGCAGCCGACTAGCGGACGCAAGCACAGATACGCAGTATTTT
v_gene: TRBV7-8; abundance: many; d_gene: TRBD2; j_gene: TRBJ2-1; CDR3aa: CASSLRRLAVHNEQFF; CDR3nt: TGTGCCAGCAGCTTACGACGGCTAGCGGTCCACAATGAGCAGTTCTTC
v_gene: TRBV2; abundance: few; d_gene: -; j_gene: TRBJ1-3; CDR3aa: CASSDRTHSGNTIYF; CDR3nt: TGTGCCAGCAGTGATAGAACGCACTCTGGAAACACCATATATTTT
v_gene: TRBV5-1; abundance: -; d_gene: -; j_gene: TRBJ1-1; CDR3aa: CASSLTAGVNTEAFF; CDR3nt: TGCGCCAGCAGCTTGACGGCAGGGGTGAACACTGAAGCTTTCTTT